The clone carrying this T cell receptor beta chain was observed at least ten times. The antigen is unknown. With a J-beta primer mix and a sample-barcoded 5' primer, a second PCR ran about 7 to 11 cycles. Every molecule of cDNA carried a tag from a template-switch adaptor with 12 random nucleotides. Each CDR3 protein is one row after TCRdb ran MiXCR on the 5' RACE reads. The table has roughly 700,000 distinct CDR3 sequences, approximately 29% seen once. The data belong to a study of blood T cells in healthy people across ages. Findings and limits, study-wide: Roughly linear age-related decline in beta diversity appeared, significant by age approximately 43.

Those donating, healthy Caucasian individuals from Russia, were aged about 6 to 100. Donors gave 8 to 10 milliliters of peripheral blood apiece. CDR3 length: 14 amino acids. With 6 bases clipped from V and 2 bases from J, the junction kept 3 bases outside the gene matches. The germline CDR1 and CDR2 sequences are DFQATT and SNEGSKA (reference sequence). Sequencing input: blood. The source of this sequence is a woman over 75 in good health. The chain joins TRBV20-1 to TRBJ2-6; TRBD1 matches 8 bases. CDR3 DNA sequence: TGCAGTGCGAGGACAGGGCCTGGGGCCAACGTCCTGACTTTC. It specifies CSARTGPGANVLTF.